This T cell receptor beta chain stems from a study of cytomegalovirus exposure and HLA in healthy donors. Findings of the study overall: A few chains linked to CMV were shown in vitro to be specific for CMV antigens. There were some 150 TCR beta chains listed as cytomegalovirus-associated.

The assay was immunoSEQ multiplex PCR, and TCRdb's table has in-frame clones only and misses some. The profile covers some 120,000 clones, with roughly 95% appearing a single time and about 1.8% taken by the ten largest. Worth noting for this clone: What it binds is unknown.

Germline trimming cut 5 bases from V and 2 bases from J; bases unmatched to any gene: 8. Per the germline V gene, CDR1 is SEHNR and CDR2 is FQNEAQ (reference sequence). The CDR3 has 16 residues. The receptor was isolated from a man between 18 and 29 years old in good health and CMV-seronegative. J is TRBJ2-2 and V is TRBV7-9; TRBD1 agrees at 7 bases. Sequencing was done on a sample of PBMCs. The CDR3: CASSPGTAPNTGELFF. Written as DNA, the CDR3 is TGTGCCAGCAGCCCAGGGACAGCTCCTAACACCGGGGAGCTGTTTTTT. Combining the CDR3 with reference TRBV7-9 and TRBJ2-2 gives the whole variable domain DTGVSQNPRHKITKRGQNVTFRCDPISEHNRLYWYRQTLGQGPEFLTYFQNEAQLEKSRLLSDRFSAERPKGSFSTLEIQRTEQGDSAMYLCASSPGTAPNTGELFFGEGSRLTVL.